The 13 T cell receptor beta chains below all came from one sample that was sequenced in a study of cytomegalovirus exposure and HLA in healthy donors (TCRdb year 2017). Library preparation employed the immunoSEQ multiplex PCR assay. TCRdb carries this immuneACCESS record with in-frame sequences only. Its versions omit some clonotypes, under half of them owing to an unresolved V gene in the studies checked, with the rest unexplained. This sample lists about 190,000 clones; roughly 86% were detected once. The ten largest clones take up roughly 1.5% of the sample. Sample: PBMCs. All receptors derive from a woman aged 18 to 35 in good health and CMV-seronegative.

As DNA, the CDR3 is TGTGCCAGCAGTTACGGGCAGGGCGCGAACACCGGGGAGCTGTTTTTT. Encoded protein: CASSYGQGANTGELFF. This chain joins TRBV6-5 and TRBJ2-2, with a possible D match to TRBD1 (5 bases). This CDR3 has 16 amino acids. Germline CDR1 is MNHEY and CDR2 is SVGAGI. Trimming pared 2 bases from V and 0 bases from J, leaving 10 bases between.

The chain recombines TRBV7-9 with TRBJ1-4, with 7 nucleotides matching TRBD1. V gave up 5 bases and J gave up 2 bases; unmatched junction bases: 14. Looked up from germline, CDR1 is SEHNR and CDR2 is FQNEAQ (reference sequence). There are 18 residues in the CDR3. The CDR3 DNA follows: TGTGCCAGCAGCCGACTAAACTACATGGGACAGACTAATGAAAAACTGTTTTTT. It yields the protein CASSRLNYMGQTNEKLFF.

The chain carries TRBV5-4 and TRBJ1-1; possible D gene TRBD1, 6 bases. Germline CDR1 and CDR2: SGHNT and YYREEE (reference sequence). This CDR3 has 17 residues. V was cut by 6 bases and J by 0 bases, with 21 bases left in between. This chain's CDR3 is CASTETRGAGVNTEAFF. In nucleotides, the CDR3 is TGTGCCAGCACCGAAACCCGGGGGGCTGGAGTGAACACTGAAGCTTTCTTT.

The chain has TRBV11-3 and TRBJ1-1; 9 nucleotides line up with TRBD1. Trimming removed 8 bases from V and 3 bases from J; junction bases left unmatched: 4. Germline CDR1 SGHNT, CDR2 YENEEA. This CDR3 has 13 residues. The CDR3 nucleotides read TGTGCCAGCGGATGGGACAGGGACACTGAAGCTTTCTTT. This encodes CASGWDRDTEAFF.

The chain has TRBV14 and TRBJ2-7; 9 nucleotides agree with TRBD1. With 4 bases clipped from V and 0 bases from J, the junction kept 10 bases outside the gene matches. Germline CDR1 reads SGHDN; CDR2 reads FVKESK. The CDR3 covers 17 residues. The CDR3 here is CASSRKLPGQGSYEQYF. CDR3 coding DNA: TGTGCCAGCAGCCGAAAACTACCGGGACAGGGCTCCTACGAGCAGTACTTC.

The chain employs TRBV7-8 and TRBJ2-1, with unresolved D. Germline V gives CDR1 SGHVS, CDR2 FQNEAQ. This CDR3 has 15 amino acids. Trimming removed 5 bases from V and 0 bases from J, with 11 bases in between. The CDR3 DNA reads TGTGCCAGCAGCGGTGTGAAGAGCTCCTACAATGAGCAGTTCTTC. Translated, it gives CASSGVKSSYNEQFF.

V and J are TRBV6-5 and TRBJ2-4, with D maybe TRBD1 (5 bases). This CDR3 is built from 16 residues. Germline V gives CDR1 MNHEY, CDR2 SVGAGI. V gave up 4 bases and J gave up 1 base, with 14 bases separating them. The CDR3 DNA is TGTGCCAGCAGTTCGCCCAGGACAACCGCCAAAAACATTCAGTACTTC. Translated, it gives CASSSPRTTAKNIQYF.

This clone was seen only a few times. The chain employs TRBV10-1 and TRBJ2-7, with 8 bases that match TRBD1. The germline CDR1 and CDR2 sequences are WNHNN and SYGVQD (reference sequence). V shed 3 bases and J 2 bases; nucleotides not matched to a gene: 3. This CDR3 has 14 amino acids. The chain's CDR3 is CASSEGQGPYEQYF. CDR3 DNA: TGCGCCAGCAGTGAAGGACAGGGCCCCTACGAGCAGTACTTC.

The chain joins TRBV29-1 to TRBJ2-1; tentative D call: TRBD1 (6 bases). V was cut by 4 bases and J by 3 bases, with 13 bases left in between. Looked up from germline, CDR1 is SQVTM and CDR2 is ANQGSEA. The CDR3 consists of 14 residues. Here the CDR3 reads CSVAGQRDYNEQFF. DNA of the CDR3: TGCAGCGTTGCAGGACAGAGAGACTACAATGAGCAGTTCTTC.

The V call is TRBV5-4, the J call TRBJ2-2; TRBD1 matches at 7 bases. J was trimmed by 6 bases and V by 4 bases; bases with no gene match: 9. CDR1 is SGHNT and CDR2 is YYREEE in the germline V gene (reference sequence). CDR3 length: 15 residues. The CDR3 region has the DNA TGTGCCAGCAGCCGAGAAACAGGGGTGGCCGGGGAGCTGTTTTTT. Translated: CASSRETGVAGELFF.

CDR3 sequence reads: CASSERYRGEQYF. The CDR3, as DNA: TGTGCCAGCAGCGAGCGATACAGGGGCGAGCAGTACTTC. The V gene is TRBV7-9, the J gene TRBJ2-7, with 7 bases lining up with TRBD1. CDR3 length equals 13 residues. Trimming removed 5 bases from V and 6 bases from J; junction bases left unmatched: 7. Germline V gives CDR1 SEHNR, CDR2 FQNEAQ (reference sequence).

This clone was recorded a few times. The chain joins TRBV25-1 to TRBJ1-5; tentatively, D is TRBD1 (6 bases). V gave up 6 bases and J gave up 1 base, with 10 bases separating them. Germline CDR1 and CDR2: MGHDK and SYGVNS. CDR3 length: 14 amino acids. The CDR3 bases are TGTGCCAGCAGCTGGACAGACAGCAATCAGCCCCAGCATTTT. It translates to CASSWTDSNQPQHF.

The chain links TRBV10-1 to TRBJ2-1; the D gene is possibly TRBD2 (5 bases). The CDR3 has 11 amino acids. Trimming removed 3 bases at V and 8 bases at J, with 5 bases between. Germline values: CDR1 WNHNN, CDR2 SYGVQD (reference sequence). CDR3: CASSDGDEQFF. The CDR3 coding sequence is TGCGCCAGCAGTGACGGGGATGAGCAGTTCTTC.